This is a list of T cell receptor beta chains from one sample in a study of a mutant IDH1 vaccine in newly diagnosed glioma. This table comes from immunoSEQ multiplex PCR, and its TCRdb copy is limited to in-frame clones, with some not included. The data contain approximately 36,000 clones, just under 80% of them singletons. This specimen was PBMCs, taken from a glioma patient treated with radiotherapy, temozolomide or both. These receptors all come from a man aged 40-50 years with glioma. Some clones in this sample may be carry-over from other donors' samples. Both conserved end residues are part of each CDR3. A D gene is named only where the DNA matches it firmly. Where a row states a size, it is once, few, many or the class of an expanded clone; other rows omit it.

CDR3: CASSKTSSYEQYF
DNA: TGTGCCAGCAGCAAGACCAGCTCCTACGAGCAGTACTTC
J: TRBJ2-7
V: TRBV7-9
D: .
size: .

CDR3: CASSLVGAQFF
DNA: TGTGCCAGCAGCTTAGTTGGAGCACAGTTCTTC
J: TRBJ2-1
V: TRBV11-2
D: .
size: .

CDR3: CASSQEPRATSHEQYF
DNA: TGTGCCAGCAGCCAAGAACCCCGCGCAACTTCCCACGAGCAGTACTTC
J: TRBJ2-7
V: TRBV4-2
D: .
size: .

CDR3: CASSAGTGEAFF
DNA: TGTGCCAGCAGCGCTGGGACAGGGGAGGCTTTCTTT
J: TRBJ1-1
V: TRBV9
D: TRBD1
size: .

CDR3: CASSDTRTGGYSPLHF
DNA: TGTGCCAGCAGTGACACCAGGACAGGGGGATATTCACCCCTCCACTTT
J: TRBJ1-6
V: TRBV6-4
D: TRBD1
size: .

CDR3: CSVEQDNEKLFF
DNA: TGCAGCGTTGAGCAGGATAATGAAAAACTGTTTTTT
J: TRBJ1-4
V: TRBV29-1
D: .
size: .

CDR3: CASSFSTGSSYEQYF
DNA: TGTGCCAGCAGCTTTAGTACAGGGTCCTCCTACGAGCAGTACTTC
J: TRBJ2-7
V: TRBV5-5
D: .
size: .

CDR3: CASSLMSGLTNVLTF
DNA: TGTGCCAGCAGCTTAATGAGTGGCTTAACCAACGTCCTGACTTTC
J: TRBJ2-6
V: TRBV7-2
D: .
size: .

CDR3: CAISPSGGGNTEAFF
DNA: TGTGCCATCAGCCCCTCGGGCGGCGGGAACACTGAAGCTTTCTTT
J: TRBJ1-1
V: TRBV10-3
D: .
size: .

CDR3: CATSWKGQGLGQYF
DNA: TGTGCCACCAGCTGGAAAGGACAGGGCCTCGGGCAGTACTTC
J: TRBJ2-7
V: TRBV15
D: TRBD1
size: .

CDR3: CASSEDLGTGVEKLFF
DNA: TGTGCCAGCAGTGAAGATTTAGGGACAGGGGTTGAAAAACTGTTTTTT
J: TRBJ1-4
V: TRBV6-1
D: TRBD1
size: few

CDR3: CASSLGGLDIQYF
DNA: TGTGCCAGCAGCTTGGGCGGGCTGGACATTCAGTACTTC
J: TRBJ2-4
V: TRBV7-2
D: .
size: medium-sized

CDR3: CASGGGMNTEAFF
DNA: TGTGCCAGCGGGGGGGGCATGAACACTGAAGCTTTCTTT
J: TRBJ1-1
V: TRBV28
D: .
size: .

CDR3: CAISDPDREDTDTQYF
DNA: TGTGCCATCAGTGACCCTGACAGGGAGGATACAGATACGCAGTATTTT
J: TRBJ2-3
V: TRBV10-3
D: .
size: .

CDR3: CASSDKRGTEAFF
DNA: TGTGCCAGCAGTGATAAGCGTGGTACTGAAGCTTTCTTT
J: TRBJ1-1
V: TRBV25-1
D: .
size: .